A selection of T cell receptor beta chains follows, all from one sample in a study of technical replicates of blood from a handful of donors. Assay: immunoSEQ multiplex PCR; the TCRdb copy retains only in-frame clones and omits some. The sample lists 95,000 or so clones; 95% were seen once. The sequencing sample was made of T cells isolated from PBMCs. All receptors come from a human donor in good health. Both conserved end residues are trimmed from each CDR3.

v_gene,len,CDR3aa
TRBV4-2,14,ASSQELAGGPDTQY
TRBV30,11,AWSTQGNTEAF
TRBV18,13,ASSPQQGLHTEAF
TRBV11-2,12,ASSLTGTGNTIY
TRBV6-1,11,ASSRRLNTEAF
TRBV9,15,ASSVGYDYGFGGELF
TRBV28,13,ASSFAGGGSNEQF
TRBV18,12,ASSQGGTNEKLF
TRBV11-3,13,ASSPGGLGTNEQY
TRBV18,14,ASSPPRTPNTGELF